The 27 T cell receptor beta chains reported below all come from one sample, sequenced in a study of blood T cells in healthy people across ages. Together with a sample-barcoded 5' primer, a J-beta primer mix was included in a second PCR lasting about 6 to 11 cycles. TCRdb recomputed calls from the 5' RACE reads with MiXCR, one row per CDR3 protein. The table has 1.5 million to 2 million distinct CDR3 sequences, 49% seen once. The sequencing input was blood. The receptors shown here come from a woman in her thirties or forties in good health.

This sequence joins TRBV28 and TRBJ2-1, with D unclear. This CDR3 region has 15 residues. Trimming stripped 2 bases from V and 7 bases from J, with 15 bases between. Germline CDR1 reads MDHEN; CDR2 reads SYDVKM. The CDR3, as DNA: TGTGCCAGCAGTTTAATTTCTTTCACAGAAAATGAGCAGTTCTTC. Encoded protein: CASSLISFTENEQFF.

V gene TRBV7-9 combines with J gene TRBJ1-2; D possibly corresponds to TRBD1 (6 bases). V lost 0 bases, J lost 7 bases, and 15 bases lay in between. This CDR3 comprises 15 residues. Per germline, CDR1 SEHNR and CDR2 FQNEAQ (reference sequence). CDR3 in DNA: TGTGCCAGCAGCTTAGCGCCCGACAGGCTGGGTGGCTACACCTTC. It yields the protein CASSLAPDRLGGYTF.

This clonotype has just a few counts. The chain recombines TRBV3-1 with TRBJ2-3, with a tentative D call TRBD1 (5 bases). Trimming stripped 2 bases from V and 2 bases from J, with 8 bases between. The CDR3 is made up of 14 amino acids. Per germline, CDR1 LGHDT and CDR2 YNNKEL (reference sequence). The CDR3, as DNA: TGTGCCAGCAGCCAACCAGGGTACACAGATACGCAGTATTTT. Protein product: CASSQPGYTDTQYF.

This clonotype has ten or more counts. An end of the junction differs from the germline gene, which may be a read error. The CDR3 spells CASSLEGDEQFF. Here the CDR3 DNA reads TGTGCCAGCAGCTTAGAGGGAGATGAGCAGTTCTTC. The chain combines TRBV5-1 with TRBJ2-1; tentative D call: TRBD2 (5 bases). The CDR3 consists of 12 residues. CDR1 and CDR2 (germline): SGHRS, YFSETQ.

The V call is TRBV5-1, the J call TRBJ1-1; TRBD1 might be the D (6 bases). Per the germline V gene, CDR1 is SGHRS and CDR2 is YFSETQ. This CDR3 spans 16 amino acids. V lost 3 bases and J lost 4, with 19 bases in between. The CDR3 loop reads CASSSRGGAVGTEAFF. CDR3 DNA: TGCGCCAGCAGCTCTCGAGGGGGGGCTGTAGGCACTGAAGCTTTCTTT.

This clonotype was seen just once. CDR3 bases: TGTGCCAGCAGCCCCCGGGCCGTGACGGAGGCCCAGTACTTC. It is translated as CASSPRAVTEAQYF. The genes are TRBV7-2 and TRBJ2-5; D might be TRBD2 (5 bases). Germline CDR1 and CDR2: SGHTA and FQGNSA. Trimming removed 5 bases from V and 9 bases from J, with 19 bases in between. This CDR3 has 14 residues.

This clonotype was recorded a few times. The chain recombines TRBV6-6 with TRBJ1-1, with D tentatively TRBD1 (6 bases). Germline CDR1 is MNHNY and CDR2 is SVGAGI (reference sequence). V lost 4 bases and J 0 bases, leaving 15 bases between the germline ends. The CDR3 is 16 amino acids. CDR3 protein: CASSSTGQIMNTEAFF. DNA for the CDR3: TGTGCCAGCAGTTCGACGGGACAAATTATGAACACTGAAGCTTTCTTT.

This clonotype was recorded a few times. The rearrangement links TRBV5-1 to TRBJ2-4; possibly TRBD1 for D (6 bases). The last part of the DNA fits TRBJ2-7 better; the J call may be wrong. CDR3 size: 13 residues. The germline gives CDR1 SGHRS, CDR2 YFSETQ. CDR3 region: CASSVDRNYEQYF. Written as DNA, the CDR3 is TGCGCCAGCAGCGTCGACAGGAACTACGAGCAGTACTTC.

This chain connects TRBV7-3 to TRBJ2-1, with 7 bases identical to TRBD2. The germline gives CDR1 SGHTA, CDR2 FQGTGA. V lost 3 bases, J lost 9 bases, and 8 bases stayed unmatched. This CDR3 region has 14 residues. The CDR3 region has the DNA TGTGCCAGCAGCTTCGGGGGGACGGCAGGTGAGCAGTTCTTC. As protein: CASSFGGTAGEQFF.

V usage is TRBV29-1 and J usage is TRBJ2-5; perhaps TRBD2 as D (7 bases). Per the germline V gene, CDR1 is SQVTM and CDR2 is ANQGSEA. Trimming removed 1 base at V and 4 bases at J, with 16 bases between. The CDR3 covers 15 residues. CDR3 in amino acids: CSVEVAGARGETQYF. DNA for the CDR3: TGCAGCGTTGAAGTTGCGGGGGCTAGAGGAGAGACCCAGTACTTC.

On this clonotype: Relative to the germline gene, one junction end is altered; a read error may explain this. The V call is TRBV7-7, the J call TRBJ2-3, with D tentatively TRBD2 (5 bases). This CDR3 has 15 residues. Germline CDR1 and CDR2: SSHAT and FNYEAQ (reference sequence). DNA for the CDR3: TGTGCTAGCAGCCCCTCAGCGAGGGGCACAGATACGCAGTATTTT. Encoded protein: CASSPSARGTDTQYF.

The chain combines TRBV18 with TRBJ2-1; possibly TRBD1 or TRBD2 for D (5 bases each). Trimming cost V 2 bases and J 0 bases, with 8 bases left between them. From germline, CDR1 is KGHSH and CDR2 LQKENI. The CDR3 extends over 15 amino acids. The CDR3, as DNA: TGTGCCAGCTCACCAAAGGGGAGCTCCTACAATGAGCAGTTCTTC. Its translation: CASSPKGSSYNEQFF.

This rearrangement joins TRBV20-1 to TRBJ1-6; D gene unclear. Germline V lookup: CDR1 DFQATT, CDR2 SNEGSKA (reference sequence). This CDR3 spans 15 amino acids. The V end lost 1 base, the J end lost 0 bases, and 7 bases lay between the germline ends. In DNA form, the CDR3 reads TGCAGTGCTAGAGGCAGCAGCTCCTATAATTCACCCCTCCACTTT. As protein: CSARGSSSYNSPLHF.

The rearrangement uses TRBV28 and TRBJ2-4, with D possibly called TRBD1 or TRBD2 (5 bases each). The J call could be wrong; TRBJ2-5 is a better fit for the DNA end. The V gene's germline CDR1 is MDHEN and CDR2 SYDVKM. This CDR3 spans 15 amino acids. Here the CDR3 DNA reads TGTGCCAGCAGTTTAGGGACGCAGGGCGGGGAGACCCAGTACTTC. Translating it yields CASSLGTQGGETQYF.

This clonotype came up a few times. The chain has TRBV20-1 and TRBJ2-7; D ambiguous. Gene TRBJ2-5 matches the end of the DNA better, so the J call may be wrong. Germline assignment: CDR1 DFQATT and CDR2 SNEGSKA (reference sequence). This CDR3 is 16 amino acids long. As DNA, the CDR3 is TGCAGTGCTAGAGAACCCCAAAGGCGAGATTTCGAGACCCAGTACTTC. This codes for CSAREPQRRDFETQYF.

This rearrangement joins TRBV2 to TRBJ1-6, with 7 bases identical to TRBD1. Germline V lookup: CDR1 SNHLY, CDR2 FYNNEI. J gave up 9 bases and V 7 bases, and 6 bases lay outside the gene matches. This CDR3 has 13 residues. The CDR3 spells CASTGQTFSPLHF. The CDR3 DNA sequence: TGTGCCAGCACGGGACAGACCTTTTCACCCCTCCACTTT.

This clonotype was detected many times. One end of the junction is discordant with germline, which a read error may explain. The chain combines TRBV7-2 with TRBJ2-5, with 9 bases aligning to TRBD1. This CDR3 has 15 amino acids. Germline-derived CDR1 and CDR2 are SGHTA and FQGNSA. This chain's CDR3 is CASSQDRGRGETQYF. CDR3 DNA sequence: TGCGCCAGCAGCCAAGACAGGGGGAGAGGCGAGACCCAGTACTTC. The variable domain in full, completed from reference TRBV7-2 and TRBJ2-5, reads GAGVSQSPSNKVTEKGKDVELRCDPISGHTALYWYRQSLGQGLEFLIYFQGNSAPDKSGLPSDRFSAERTGGSVSTLTIQRTQQEDSAVYLCASSQDRGRGETQYFGPGTRLLVL.

This clonotype was seen a handful of times. This chain joins TRBV9 and TRBJ2-6, with D perhaps matching TRBD1 (6 bases). Germline V gene lookup returns CDR1 SGDLS and CDR2 YYNGEE. Trimming cost V 0 bases and J 0 bases, with 16 bases left between them. The CDR3 totals 19 residues. In DNA form, the CDR3 reads TGTGCCAGCAGCGTAGCTGGGCAGGGGCGTGCCTCTGGGGCCAACGTCCTGACTTTC. Translating gives CASSVAGQGRASGANVLTF.

The CDR3 coding sequence is TGTGCCAGCAGCCAAGCACTAGCGGGGGAAACAGATACGCAGTATTTT. Encoded protein: CASSQALAGETDTQYF. The chain links TRBV3-1 to TRBJ2-3, with 11 nucleotides matching TRBD2. The CDR3 consists of 16 residues. Germline V gene lookup returns CDR1 LGHDT and CDR2 YNNKEL (reference sequence). V trimming: 1 base; J trimming: 3 bases; junction bases outside the gene matches: 3.

The J gene is TRBJ2-2, the V gene TRBV4-1, with TRBD1 matching 8 bases. There are 14 residues in the CDR3. V gave up 3 bases and J gave up 7 bases; unmatched junction bases: 4. Germline V gives CDR1 MGHRA, CDR2 YSYEKL. The CDR3 coding sequence is TGCGCCAGCAGCCATCAGGGGGCGGGCGGGGAGCTGTTTTTT. Translating it yields CASSHQGAGGELFF.

The V and J genes are TRBV6-5 and TRBJ2-7; 8 bases match TRBD1. CDR1 MNHEY and CDR2 SVGAGI come from the germline V gene. V dropped 0 bases and J dropped 6; count of bases not matched to a gene: 7. The CDR3 is 15 amino acids. CDR3 nucleotide sequence: TGTGCCAGCAGTTACTCGAGGACAGGGTTGGTCGAGCAGTACTTC. Its protein product is CASSYSRTGLVEQYF.

This chain connects TRBV25-1 to TRBJ1-1; unclear D gene. This CDR3 comprises 13 residues. Per germline, CDR1 MGHDK and CDR2 SYGVNS. Trimming pared 2 bases from V and 1 base from J, leaving 5 bases between. The CDR3 region is CASSEQENTEAFF. For the CDR3, the DNA is TGTGCCAGCAGTGAACAGGAGAACACTGAAGCTTTCTTT.

CDR3 sequence (DNA): TGTGCCAGCAGTTACTCGATGGGACTAGCGGGATACAATGAGCAGTTCTTC. Protein sequence: CASSYSMGLAGYNEQFF. V is TRBV6-5 and J is TRBJ2-1; 13 bases fit TRBD2. CDR3 length: 17 residues. The germline V gene encodes CDR1 MNHEY and CDR2 SVGAGI. V was clipped by 0 bases and J by 4 bases; unmatched bases: 3.

The gene calls are TRBV28 and TRBJ1-6; D remains ambiguous. The V and J ends lost 8 bases and 0 bases respectively, with 14 bases between them. Germline assignment: CDR1 MDHEN and CDR2 SYDVKM. The CDR3 spans 16 residues. In DNA form, the CDR3 reads TGTGCCAGCCTCCCCACTGAGGGCTCCTATAATTCACCCCTCCACTTT. Translation: CASLPTEGSYNSPLHF.

The V call is TRBV9, the J call TRBJ2-3; unclear D gene. The V gene lost 1 base and the J gene lost 2 bases, with 11 bases spanning the gap. The CDR3 is made up of 15 amino acids. The V gene's germline CDR1 is SGDLS and CDR2 YYNGEE. In DNA, the CDR3 is TGTGCCAGCAGCGTATCTAACGGCAACACAGATACGCAGTATTTT. It encodes CASSVSNGNTDTQYF.

The chain uses TRBV5-1 and TRBJ2-7, with D possibly matching TRBD1 (6 bases). The J call could be wrong; TRBJ2-5 is a better fit for the DNA end. The CDR3 runs to 15 residues. Germline-derived CDR1 and CDR2 are SGHRS and YFSETQ. The CDR3 region is CASSPGHSLAETQYF. The CDR3, as DNA: TGCGCCAGCAGCCCGGGACACTCGCTTGCGGAGACCCAGTACTTC.

The rearrangement uses TRBV4-2 and TRBJ1-4; D not certain. V shed 3 bases and J shed 4 bases, with 12 bases lying between them. CDR3 size: 15 residues. Germline-derived CDR1 and CDR2 are LGHNA and YNFKEQ. The CDR3 spells CASSHADASNEKLFF. CDR3 nucleotide sequence: TGTGCCAGCAGCCACGCCGACGCGAGTAATGAAAAACTGTTTTTT.